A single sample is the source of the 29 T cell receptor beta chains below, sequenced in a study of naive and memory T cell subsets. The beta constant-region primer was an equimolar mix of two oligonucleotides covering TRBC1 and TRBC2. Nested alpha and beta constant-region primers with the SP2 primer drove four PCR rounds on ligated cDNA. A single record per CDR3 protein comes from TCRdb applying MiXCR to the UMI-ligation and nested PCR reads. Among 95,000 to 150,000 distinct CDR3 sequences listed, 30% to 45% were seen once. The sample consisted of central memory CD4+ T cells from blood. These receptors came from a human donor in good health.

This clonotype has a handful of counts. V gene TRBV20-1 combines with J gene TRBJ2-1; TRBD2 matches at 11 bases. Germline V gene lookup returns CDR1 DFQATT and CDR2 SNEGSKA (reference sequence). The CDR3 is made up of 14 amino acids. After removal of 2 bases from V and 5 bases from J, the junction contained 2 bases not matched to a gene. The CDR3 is CSARKLAGDNEQFF. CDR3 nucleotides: TGCAGTGCTAGAAAACTAGCGGGAGACAATGAGCAGTTCTTC.

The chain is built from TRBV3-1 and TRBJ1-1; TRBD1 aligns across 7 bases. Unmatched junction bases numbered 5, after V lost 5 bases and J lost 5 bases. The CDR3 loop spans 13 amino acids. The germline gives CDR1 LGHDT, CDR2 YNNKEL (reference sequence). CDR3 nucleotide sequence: TGTGCCAGCAGCGCTCAACAGGGGACTGAAGCTTTCTTT. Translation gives CASSAQQGTEAFF.

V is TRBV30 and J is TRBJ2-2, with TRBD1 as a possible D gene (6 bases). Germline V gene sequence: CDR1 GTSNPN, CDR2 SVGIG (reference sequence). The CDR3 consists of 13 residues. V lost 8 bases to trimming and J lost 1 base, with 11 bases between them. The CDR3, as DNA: TGTGCCACAACGACAGGGAACACCGGGGAGCTGTTTTTT. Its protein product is CATTTGNTGELFF.

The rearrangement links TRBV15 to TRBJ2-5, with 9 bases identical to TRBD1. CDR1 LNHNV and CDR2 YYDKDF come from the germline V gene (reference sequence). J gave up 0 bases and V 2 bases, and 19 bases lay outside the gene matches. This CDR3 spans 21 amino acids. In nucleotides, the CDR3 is TGTGCCACCAGCAGACGCTCAATGGCCAACAGAGGGACAGGGAACCAAGAGACCCAGTACTTC. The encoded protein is CATSRRSMANRGTGNQETQYF.

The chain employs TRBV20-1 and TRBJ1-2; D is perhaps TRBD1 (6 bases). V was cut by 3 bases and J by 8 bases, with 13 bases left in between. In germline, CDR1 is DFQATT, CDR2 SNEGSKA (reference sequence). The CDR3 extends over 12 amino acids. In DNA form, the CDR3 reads TGCAGTGCTAGCCCGGGGGCAGGCGGCTACACCTTC. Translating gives CSASPGAGGYTF.

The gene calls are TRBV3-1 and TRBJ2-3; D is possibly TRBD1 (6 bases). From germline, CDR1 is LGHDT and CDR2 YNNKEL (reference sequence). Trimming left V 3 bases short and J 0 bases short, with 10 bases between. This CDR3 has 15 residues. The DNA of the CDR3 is TGTGCCAGCAGCCAGGTGGGGGCTAGCACAGATACGCAGTATTTT. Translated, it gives CASSQVGASTDTQYF.

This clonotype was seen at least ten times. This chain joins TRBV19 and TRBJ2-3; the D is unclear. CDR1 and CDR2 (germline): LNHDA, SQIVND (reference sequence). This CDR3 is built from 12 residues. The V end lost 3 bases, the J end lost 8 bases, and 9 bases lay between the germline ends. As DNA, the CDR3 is TGTGCCAGTAGTATCCAATTCGGTACGCAGTATTTT. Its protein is CASSIQFGTQYF.

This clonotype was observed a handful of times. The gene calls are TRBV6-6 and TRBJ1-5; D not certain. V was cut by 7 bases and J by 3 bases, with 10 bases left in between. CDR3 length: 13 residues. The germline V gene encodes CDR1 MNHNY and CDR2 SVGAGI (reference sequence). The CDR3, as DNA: TGTGCCAGCAAGCTCGGACCCAATCAGCCCCAGCATTTT. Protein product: CASKLGPNQPQHF.

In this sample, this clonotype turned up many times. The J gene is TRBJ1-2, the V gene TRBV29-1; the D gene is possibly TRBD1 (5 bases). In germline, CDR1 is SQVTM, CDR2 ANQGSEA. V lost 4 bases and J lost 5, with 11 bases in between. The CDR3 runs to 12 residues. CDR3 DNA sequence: TGCAGCGTTGGGCTAGGGGTTTATGGCTACACCTTC. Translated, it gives CSVGLGVYGYTF.

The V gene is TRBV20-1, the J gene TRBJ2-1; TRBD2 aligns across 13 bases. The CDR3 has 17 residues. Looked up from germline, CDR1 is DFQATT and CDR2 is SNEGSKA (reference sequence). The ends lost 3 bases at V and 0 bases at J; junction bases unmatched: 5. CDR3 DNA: TGCAGTGCTAGTGGGACTAGCGGGATCAGCTCCTACAATGAGCAGTTCTTC. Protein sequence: CSASGTSGISSYNEQFF.

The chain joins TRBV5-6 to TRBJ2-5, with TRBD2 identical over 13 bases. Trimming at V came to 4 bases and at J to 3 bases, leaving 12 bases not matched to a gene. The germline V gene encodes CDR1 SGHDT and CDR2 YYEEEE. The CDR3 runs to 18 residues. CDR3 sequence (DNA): TGTGCCAGCAGCAGCGCCTTTTCAGGACTAGCGGGAGAAGAGACCCAGTACTTC. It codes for CASSSAFSGLAGEETQYF.

The CDR3 nucleotides read TGCAGTGCTGGCCAACAAGAGACCCAGTACTTC. This codes for CSAGQQETQYF. This chain joins TRBV20-1 and TRBJ2-5, with D unresolved. Trimming cost V 5 bases and J 2 bases, with 6 bases left between them. The germline V gene encodes CDR1 DFQATT and CDR2 SNEGSKA (reference sequence). The CDR3 runs to 11 residues.

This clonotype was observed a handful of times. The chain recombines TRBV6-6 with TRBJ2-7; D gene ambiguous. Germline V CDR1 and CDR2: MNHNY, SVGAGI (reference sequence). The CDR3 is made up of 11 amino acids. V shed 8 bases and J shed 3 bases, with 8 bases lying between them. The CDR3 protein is CASALGYEQYF. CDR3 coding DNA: TGTGCCAGCGCCTTGGGCTACGAGCAGTACTTC.

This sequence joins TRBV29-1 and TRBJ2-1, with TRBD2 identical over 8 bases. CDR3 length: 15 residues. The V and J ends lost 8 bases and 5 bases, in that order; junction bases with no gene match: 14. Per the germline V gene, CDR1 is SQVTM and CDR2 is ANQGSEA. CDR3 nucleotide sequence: TGCAGCTTTGTTGGTAGTAGCGGGATTAACAATGAGCAGTTCTTC. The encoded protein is CSFVGSSGINNEQFF.

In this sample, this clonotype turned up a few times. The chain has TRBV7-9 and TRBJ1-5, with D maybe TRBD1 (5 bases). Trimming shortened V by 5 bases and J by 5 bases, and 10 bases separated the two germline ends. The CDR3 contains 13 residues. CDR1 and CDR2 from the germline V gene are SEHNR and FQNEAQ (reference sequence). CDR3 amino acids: CASSAAGDQPQHF. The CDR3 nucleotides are TGTGCCAGCAGCGCGGCGGGGGATCAGCCCCAGCATTTT.

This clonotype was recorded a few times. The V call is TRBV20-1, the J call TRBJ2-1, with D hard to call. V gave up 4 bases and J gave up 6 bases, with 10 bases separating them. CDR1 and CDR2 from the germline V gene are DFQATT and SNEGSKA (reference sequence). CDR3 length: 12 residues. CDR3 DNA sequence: TGCAGTGCTAAGGACGGCCCCAATGAGCAGTTCTTC. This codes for CSAKDGPNEQFF.

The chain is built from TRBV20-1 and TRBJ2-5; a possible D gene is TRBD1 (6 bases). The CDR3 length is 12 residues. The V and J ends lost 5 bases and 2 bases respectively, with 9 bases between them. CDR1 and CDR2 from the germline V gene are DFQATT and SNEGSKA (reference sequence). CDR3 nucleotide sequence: TGCAGTGCTTGGGGACATCAAGAGACCCAGTACTTC. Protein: CSAWGHQETQYF.

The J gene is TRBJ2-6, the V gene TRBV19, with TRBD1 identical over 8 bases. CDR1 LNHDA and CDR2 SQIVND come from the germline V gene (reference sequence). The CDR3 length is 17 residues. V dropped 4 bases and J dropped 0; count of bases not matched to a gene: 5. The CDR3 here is CASSTQGAPSGANVLTF. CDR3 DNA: TGTGCCAGTAGTACTCAGGGGGCACCCTCTGGGGCCAACGTCCTGACTTTC.

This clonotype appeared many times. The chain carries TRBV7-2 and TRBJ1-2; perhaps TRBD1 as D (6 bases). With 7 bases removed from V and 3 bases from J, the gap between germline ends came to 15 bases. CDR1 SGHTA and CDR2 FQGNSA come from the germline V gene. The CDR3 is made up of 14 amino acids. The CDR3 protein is CASTQTGFDYGYTF. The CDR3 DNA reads TGTGCCAGCACCCAAACAGGGTTCGACTATGGCTACACCTTC. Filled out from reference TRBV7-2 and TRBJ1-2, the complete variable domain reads GAGVSQSPSNKVTEKGKDVELRCDPISGHTALYWYRQSLGQGLEFLIYFQGNSAPDKSGLPSDRFSAERTGGSVSTLTIQRTQQEDSAVYLCASTQTGFDYGYTFGSGTRLTVV.

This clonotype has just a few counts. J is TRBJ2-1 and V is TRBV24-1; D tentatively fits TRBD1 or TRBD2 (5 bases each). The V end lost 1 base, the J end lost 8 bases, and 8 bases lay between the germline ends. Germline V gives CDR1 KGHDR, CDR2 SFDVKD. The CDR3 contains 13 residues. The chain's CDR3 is CATSDFWGHEQFF. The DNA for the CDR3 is TGTGCCACCAGTGATTTTTGGGGACATGAGCAGTTCTTC.

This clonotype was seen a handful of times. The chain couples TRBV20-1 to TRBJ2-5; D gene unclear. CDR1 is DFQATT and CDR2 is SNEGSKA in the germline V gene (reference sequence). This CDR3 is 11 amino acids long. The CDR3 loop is CSTRSGETQYF. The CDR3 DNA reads TGCAGCACGCGTAGTGGAGAGACCCAGTACTTC.

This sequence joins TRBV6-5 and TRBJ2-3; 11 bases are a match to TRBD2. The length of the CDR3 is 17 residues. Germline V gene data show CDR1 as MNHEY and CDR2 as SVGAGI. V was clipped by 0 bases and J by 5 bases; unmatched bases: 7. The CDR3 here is CASSYSGLAGGGDTQYF. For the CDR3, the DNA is TGTGCCAGCAGTTACTCGGGGCTAGCGGGAGGAGGAGATACGCAGTATTTT.

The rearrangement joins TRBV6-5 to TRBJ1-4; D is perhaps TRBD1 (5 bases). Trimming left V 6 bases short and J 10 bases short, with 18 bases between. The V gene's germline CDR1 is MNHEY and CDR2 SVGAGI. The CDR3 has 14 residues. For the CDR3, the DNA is TGTGCCAGCAGGCCGTCCGGGGCCAGAGTAAAACTGTTTTTT. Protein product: CASRPSGARVKLFF.

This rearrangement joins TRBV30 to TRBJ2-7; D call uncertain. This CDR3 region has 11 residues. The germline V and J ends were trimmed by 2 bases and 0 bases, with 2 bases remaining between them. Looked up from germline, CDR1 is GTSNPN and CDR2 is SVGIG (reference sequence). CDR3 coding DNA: TGTGCCTGGAGTCTCTCCTACGAGCAGTACTTC. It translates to CAWSLSYEQYF.

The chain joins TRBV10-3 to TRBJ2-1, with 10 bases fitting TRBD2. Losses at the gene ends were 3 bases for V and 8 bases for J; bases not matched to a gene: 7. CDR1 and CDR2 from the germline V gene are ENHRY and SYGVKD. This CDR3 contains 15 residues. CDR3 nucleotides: TGTGCCATCAGTGAATGGGCTAGCGGGAGTGATGAGCAGTTCTTC. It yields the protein CAISEWASGSDEQFF.

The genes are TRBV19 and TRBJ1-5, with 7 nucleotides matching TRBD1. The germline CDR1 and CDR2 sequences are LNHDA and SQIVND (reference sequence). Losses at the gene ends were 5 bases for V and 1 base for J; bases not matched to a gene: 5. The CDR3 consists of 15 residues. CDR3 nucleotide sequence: TGTGCCAGTAGTCCCCAGACAGGGAGCAATCAGCCCCAGCATTTT. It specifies CASSPQTGSNQPQHF.

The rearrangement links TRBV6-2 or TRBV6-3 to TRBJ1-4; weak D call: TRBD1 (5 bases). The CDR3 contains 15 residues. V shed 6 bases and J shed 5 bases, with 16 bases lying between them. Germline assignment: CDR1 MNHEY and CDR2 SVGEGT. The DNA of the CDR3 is TGTGCCAGCAGAAGACCCGGGACGGGGAATGAAAAACTGTTTTTT. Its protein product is CASRRPGTGNEKLFF.

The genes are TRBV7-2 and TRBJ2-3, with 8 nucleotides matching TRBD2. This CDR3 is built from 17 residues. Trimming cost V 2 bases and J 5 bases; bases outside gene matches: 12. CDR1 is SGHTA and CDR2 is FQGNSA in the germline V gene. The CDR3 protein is CASSLRVGAGVGDTQYF. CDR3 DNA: TGTGCCAGCAGCTTACGAGTTGGAGCGGGAGTTGGAGATACGCAGTATTTT.

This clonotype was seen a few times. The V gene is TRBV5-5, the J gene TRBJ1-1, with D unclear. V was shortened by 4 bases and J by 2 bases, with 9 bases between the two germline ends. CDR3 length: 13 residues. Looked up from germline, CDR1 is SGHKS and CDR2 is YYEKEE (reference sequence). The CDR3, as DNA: TGTGCCAGCAGCCTCCACGGAAACACTGAAGCTTTCTTT. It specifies CASSLHGNTEAFF.